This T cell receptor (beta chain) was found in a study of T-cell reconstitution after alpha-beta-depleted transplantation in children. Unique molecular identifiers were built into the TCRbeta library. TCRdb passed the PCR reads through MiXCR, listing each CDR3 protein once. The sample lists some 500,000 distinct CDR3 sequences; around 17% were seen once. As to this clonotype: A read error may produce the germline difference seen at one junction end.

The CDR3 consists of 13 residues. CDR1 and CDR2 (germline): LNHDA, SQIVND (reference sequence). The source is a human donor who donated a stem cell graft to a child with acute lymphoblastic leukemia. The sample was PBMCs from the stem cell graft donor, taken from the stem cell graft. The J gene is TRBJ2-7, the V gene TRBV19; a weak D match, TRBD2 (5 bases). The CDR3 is CASSFSVSHEQYF. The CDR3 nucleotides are TGTGCCAGTAGTTTTAGCGTCTCCCACGAGCAGTACTTC.